The rows below give T cell receptor beta chains drawn from one sample of a study of T cell repertoires in ileal Crohn's disease. Profiled with immunoSEQ multiplex PCR; TCRdb holds only in-frame clones, not every one. The repertoire includes more than 9,500 clones, around 76% of them detected once, and 4.5% sits in the top ten. The sample was ileal tissue. These TCRs come from an adult with Crohn's disease. The CDR3 runs from the conserved cysteine through the conserved F or W. The D gene is left open where the match is weak. The size entry is marked missing in some rows and otherwise reads once, few, many or a size class.

clone_size j_call v_call d_call cdr3_aa cdr3_nt
- TRBJ1-5 TRBV7-2 - CASSLIGYGQPQHF TGTGCCAGCAGCTTAATCGGGTACGGACAGCCCCAGCATTTT
- TRBJ1-2 TRBV7-2 - CASSSRTGGNYGYTF TGTGCCAGCAGCTCGCGGACCGGGGGTAACTATGGCTACACCTTC
- TRBJ2-7 TRBV6-5 - CASSYGGNSYEQYF TGTGCCAGCAGTTATGGAGGGAACTCCTACGAGCAGTACTTC
- TRBJ1-3 TRBV19 - CASSLQAVSGNTIYF TGTGCCAGTAGTTTGCAGGCCGTCTCTGGAAACACCATATATTTT
- TRBJ1-1 TRBV5-1 - CASSFRAMPMNTEAFF TGCGCCAGCAGCTTTCGTGCGATGCCCATGAACACTGAAGCTTTCTTT
once TRBJ2-2 TRBV7-8 TRBD1 CASSHDRGAGELFF TGTGCCAGCAGCCACGACAGGGGGGCCGGGGAGCTGTTTTTT
- TRBJ2-7 TRBV23-1 TRBD1 CASSQPGQGTYEQYF TGCGCCAGCAGTCAACCGGGACAGGGTACCTACGAGCAGTACTTC
- TRBJ2-6 TRBV28 - CASSRAGSGANVLTF TGTGCCAGCAGTAGAGCAGGCTCTGGGGCCAACGTCCTGACTTTC
- TRBJ2-3 TRBV6-9 - CASSYWAGRSTDTQYF TGTGCCAGCAGTTATTGGGCGGGGCGCAGCACAGATACGCAGTATTTT
- TRBJ2-2 TRBV18 - CASSPPNAVRTNTGELFF TGTGCCAGCTCACCACCGAACGCGGTCAGAACGAACACCGGGGAGCTGTTTTTT
- TRBJ2-1 TRBV7-9 TRBD2 CASSLGLAGGQAYNEQFF TGTGCCAGCAGCTTAGGACTAGCGGGGGGTCAGGCCTACAATGAGCAGTTCTTC
- TRBJ1-4 TRBV7-8 TRBD1 CASSLDRQGKLFF TGTGCCAGCAGCTTAGACAGACAGGGAAAACTGTTTTTT
- TRBJ2-1 TRBV9 - CASSPARGIDEQFF TGTGCCAGCAGCCCAGCCAGGGGTATCGATGAGCAGTTCTTC
- TRBJ1-6 TRBV6-5 - CASSYSLYRYNSPLHF TGTGCCAGCAGTTACAGTCTCTATCGCTATAATTCACCCCTCCACTTT
- TRBJ2-5 TRBV4-2 - CASSQGRGDQETQYF TGTGCCAGCAGCCAAGGCAGGGGGGACCAAGAGACCCAGTACTTC
- TRBJ2-7 TRBV5-5 - CASSLELAYEQYF TGTGCCAGCAGCTTGGAACTAGCCTACGAGCAGTACTTC
- TRBJ2-2 TRBV5-4 - CASRTGSQVSGELFF TGTGCCAGCAGAACAGGATCACAGGTTTCCGGGGAGCTGTTTTTT
- TRBJ2-3 TRBV7-9 - CASSPTRDTQYF TGTGCCAGCAGCCCAACTAGAGATACGCAGTATTTT
few TRBJ2-1 TRBV6-1 TRBD2 CASSEGGLGGRSSYNEQFF TGTGCCAGCAGTGAAGGGGGCCTCGGGGGGAGGAGCTCCTACAATGAGCAGTTCTTC
- TRBJ1-1 TRBV9 - CASSASPGTTNTEAFF TGTGCCAGCAGCGCCTCACCAGGGACAACGAACACTGAAGCTTTCTTT
- TRBJ2-5 TRBV30 - CAWSRRGETQYF TGTGCCTGGAGTCGGAGGGGAGAGACCCAGTACTTC
- TRBJ1-1 TRBV7-9 - CASSNNAGVDAFF TGTGCCAGCAGCAATAACGCAGGGGTGGACGCTTTCTTT
- TRBJ2-4 TRBV4-1 - CASSQEGGGAGNIQYF TGCGCCAGCAGCCAAGAAGGTGGGGGGGCCGGAAACATTCAGTACTTC
- TRBJ2-1 TRBV5-8 TRBD2 CASRRLAGGNEQFF TGTGCCAGCAGAAGACTAGCGGGAGGCAATGAGCAGTTCTTC
- TRBJ1-1 TRBV5-6 TRBD1 CASSLTGTGGGEAFF TGTGCCAGCAGCTTGACCGGGACAGGGGGCGGTGAAGCTTTCTTT
- TRBJ2-3 TRBV4-2 TRBD2 CASSQGTSGHTDTQYF TGTGCCAGCAGCCAAGGGACTAGCGGCCACACAGATACGCAGTATTTT
- TRBJ2-3 TRBV6-5 TRBD2 CASSYSLAGATDTQYF TGTGCCAGCAGTTACTCGCTAGCGGGAGCAACAGATACGCAGTATTTT
- TRBJ2-7 TRBV2 TRBD1 CASRQGDRIYEQYF TGTGCCAGCAGACAGGGGGACAGGATCTACGAGCAGTACTTC
- TRBJ2-7 TRBV11-3 TRBD1 CASSRRTGSEQYF TGTGCCAGCAGCCGCCGGACAGGCTCCGAGCAGTACTTC
- TRBJ1-2 TRBV4-2 - CASSQDNLYGYTF TGTGCCAGCAGCCAAGATAATCTCTATGGCTACACCTTC
- TRBJ2-1 TRBV18 - CASSSGGSSYNEQFF TGTGCCAGCTCCTCGGGGGGCAGCTCCTACAATGAGCAGTTCTTC
few TRBJ2-2 TRBV6-6 - CASSYSRAGPGELFF TGTGCCAGCAGTTACTCGAGGGCAGGCCCCGGGGAGCTGTTTTTT
- TRBJ2-7 TRBV11-2 - CASSSYRSPYEQYF TGTGCCAGCAGCTCGTACCGGTCCCCCTACGAGCAGTACTTC
- TRBJ2-1 TRBV27 TRBD1 CASSLFRATGGYNEQFF TGTGCCAGCAGTTTATTCAGGGCGACAGGGGGCTACAATGAGCAGTTCTTC
- TRBJ1-2 TRBV6-5 - CASSYSGRGYGYTF TGTGCCAGCAGTTACTCAGGGAGGGGCTATGGCTACACCTTC
- TRBJ2-3 TRBV5-1 - CASSSDGVQGPRSTDTQYF TGCGCCAGCAGCTCCGATGGGGTACAGGGCCCCCGTTCCACAGATACGCAGTATTTT
- TRBJ2-7 TRBV10-1 - CASGDNYEQYF TGCGCCAGCGGGGACAACTACGAGCAGTACTTC
few TRBJ2-3 TRBV28 TRBD1 CASRTGVSTDTQYF TGTGCCAGCAGGACAGGGGTTAGCACAGATACGCAGTATTTT
- TRBJ1-6 TRBV4-2 - CASSQDAGVSPLHF TGTGCCAGCAGCCAAGATGCAGGGGTCTCACCCCTCCACTTT
- TRBJ2-5 TRBV6-1 - CASSEMGEEQYF TGTGCCAGCAGTGAAATGGGGGAGGAGCAGTACTTC
- TRBJ2-1 TRBV2 TRBD2 CASRATTSGGYNEQFF TGTGCCAGCAGAGCGACTACTAGCGGGGGCTACAATGAGCAGTTCTTC
once TRBJ1-2 TRBV5-4 - CASSLKGASGYTF TGTGCCAGCAGCTTGAAAGGGGCGAGTGGCTACACCTTC
- TRBJ1-4 TRBV5-1 TRBD1 CASSSGTGGEKLFF TGCGCCAGCAGCTCCGGGACAGGGGGTGAAAAACTGTTTTTT
- TRBJ1-5 TRBV5-6 - CASSLAGVGSQPQHF TGTGCCAGCAGCTTGGCGGGGGTAGGCTCTCAGCCCCAGCATTTT
- TRBJ2-3 TRBV4-1 TRBD2 CASSQGHGGLAAVQYF TGCGCCAGCAGCCAAGGACATGGTGGACTAGCAGCAGTTCAGTATTTT
- TRBJ2-7 TRBV7-2 - CASSLTGTYEQYF TGTGCCAGCAGCTTAACGGGGACCTACGAGCAGTACTTC
few TRBJ1-5 TRBV19 TRBD1 CASSTRQGGNQPQHF TGTGCCAGTAGTACCAGACAGGGGGGCAATCAGCCCCAGCATTTT
- TRBJ2-1 TRBV9 TRBD2 CASSPGTSRGNEQFF TGTGCCAGCAGCCCCGGGACTAGTCGAGGCAATGAGCAGTTCTTC
- TRBJ2-7 TRBV7-9 TRBD2 CASSSTTSGVYEQYF TGTGCCAGCAGCTCCACAACTAGCGGGGTTTACGAGCAGTACTTC
- TRBJ1-2 TRBV2 TRBD1 CASSDQTGFGTKNTGGYTF TGTGCCAGCAGTGATCAGACAGGGTTTGGAACTAAGAATACGGGGGGCTACACCTTC
- TRBJ1-2 TRBV28 TRBD1 CAITGVYGYTF TGTGCCATTACAGGGGTCTATGGCTACACCTTC
- TRBJ2-5 TRBV29-1 - CSVEVLRSPGQYF TGCAGCGTTGAAGTGTTGAGATCCCCGGGGCAGTACTTC
medium-sized TRBJ2-2 TRBV11-2 - CASSYTGEDGELFF TGTGCCAGCAGCTACACAGGGGAGGACGGGGAGCTGTTTTTT
- TRBJ2-5 TRBV11-2 TRBD2 CASSPTSGRGETQYF TGTGCCAGCAGCCCCACTAGCGGGAGAGGAGAGACCCAGTACTTC
- TRBJ2-7 TRBV6-5 - CASRTVPYEQYF TGTGCCAGTAGGACAGTGCCCTACGAGCAGTACTTC
- TRBJ1-4 TRBV30 - CAWSVRQVNEKLFF TGTGCCTGGAGTGTTCGCCAGGTCAATGAAAAACTGTTTTTT
- TRBJ1-4 TRBV28 TRBD1 CASNTGGREKLFF TGTGCCAGCAACACAGGGGGACGTGAAAAACTGTTTTTT
- TRBJ2-3 TRBV5-6 - CASSRDSTSGTQYF TGTGCCAGCAGCCGGGACTCCACTTCGGGTACGCAGTATTTT
few TRBJ1-1 TRBV5-1 - CASMGLGPNTEAFF TGCGCCAGCATGGGCTTGGGGCCGAACACTGAAGCTTTCTTT
- TRBJ2-3 TRBV5-4 TRBD2 CASSPQTSGRRLDTQYF TGTGCCAGCAGCCCACAGACTAGCGGGAGGAGATTAGATACGCAGTATTTT